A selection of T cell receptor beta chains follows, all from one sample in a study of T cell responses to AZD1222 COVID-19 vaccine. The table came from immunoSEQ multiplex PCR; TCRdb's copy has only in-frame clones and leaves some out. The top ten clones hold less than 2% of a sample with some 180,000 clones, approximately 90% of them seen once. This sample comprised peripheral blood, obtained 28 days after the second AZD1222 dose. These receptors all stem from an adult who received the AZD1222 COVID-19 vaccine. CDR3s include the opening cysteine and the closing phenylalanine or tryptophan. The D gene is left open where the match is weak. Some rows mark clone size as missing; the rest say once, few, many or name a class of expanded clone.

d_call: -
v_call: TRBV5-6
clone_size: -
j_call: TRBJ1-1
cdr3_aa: CASSFSVNPQLNTEAFF
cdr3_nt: TGTGCCAGCAGCTTTAGTGTCAATCCCCAATTGAACACTGAAGCTTTCTTT

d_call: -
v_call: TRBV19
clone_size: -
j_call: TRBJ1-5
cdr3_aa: CASSEGGLSNQPQHF
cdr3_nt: TGTGCCAGTAGTGAGGGGGGCCTGAGCAATCAGCCCCAGCATTTT

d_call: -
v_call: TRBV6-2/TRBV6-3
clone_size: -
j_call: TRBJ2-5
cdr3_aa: CASSYLAGYQETQYF
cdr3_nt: TGTGCCAGCAGTTACCTCGCAGGGTATCAAGAGACCCAGTACTTC

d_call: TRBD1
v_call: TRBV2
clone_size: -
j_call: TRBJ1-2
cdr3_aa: CASNRGPNYGYTF
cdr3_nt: TGTGCCAGCAACAGGGGCCCTAACTATGGCTACACCTTC

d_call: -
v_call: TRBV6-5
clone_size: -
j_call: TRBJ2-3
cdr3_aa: CASRNIPSTDTQYF
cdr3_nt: TGTGCCAGCAGGAACATTCCTAGCACAGATACGCAGTATTTT

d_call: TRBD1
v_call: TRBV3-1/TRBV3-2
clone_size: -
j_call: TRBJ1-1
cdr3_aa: CASSHRQGALTEAFF
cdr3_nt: TGTGCCAGCAGCCACCGACAGGGGGCGCTCACTGAAGCTTTCTTT

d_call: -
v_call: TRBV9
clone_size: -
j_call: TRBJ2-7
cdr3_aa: CASSRVGGAGRYEQYF
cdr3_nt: TGTGCCAGCAGCCGAGTCGGTGGGGCAGGGAGATACGAGCAGTACTTC

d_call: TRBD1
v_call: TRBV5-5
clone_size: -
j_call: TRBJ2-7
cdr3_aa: CASTNRGFSYEQYF
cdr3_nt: TGTGCCAGCACCAACAGGGGTTTCTCCTACGAGCAGTACTTC

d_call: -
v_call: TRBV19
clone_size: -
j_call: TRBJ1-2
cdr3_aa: CASSPPGTNYGYTF
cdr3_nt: TGTGCCAGTAGTCCCCCAGGGACTAACTATGGCTACACCTTC

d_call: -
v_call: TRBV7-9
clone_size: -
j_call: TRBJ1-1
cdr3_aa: CASSSTGTAEAFF
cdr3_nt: TGTGCCAGCAGCTCCACCGGGACCGCTGAAGCTTTCTTT

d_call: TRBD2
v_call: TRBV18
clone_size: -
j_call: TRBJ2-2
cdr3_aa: CASSATGLGNTGELFF
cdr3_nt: TGTGCCAGCTCAGCGACGGGACTAGGGAACACCGGGGAGCTGTTTTTT

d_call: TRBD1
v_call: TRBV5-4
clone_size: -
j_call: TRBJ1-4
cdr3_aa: CASSWTGGSFEKLFF
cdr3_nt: TGTGCCAGCAGCTGGACAGGGGGCAGTTTTGAAAAACTGTTTTTT

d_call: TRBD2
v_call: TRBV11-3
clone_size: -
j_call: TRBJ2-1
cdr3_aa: CASSLDRGGKLSYNEQFF
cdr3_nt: TGTGCCAGCAGCTTAGATCGCGGGGGTAAATTATCCTACAATGAGCAGTTCTTC

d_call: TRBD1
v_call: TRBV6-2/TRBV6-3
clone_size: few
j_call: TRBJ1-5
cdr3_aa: CASSYGPGQGKGFYQPQHF
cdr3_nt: TGTGCCAGCAGTTACGGACCGGGACAGGGAAAGGGGTTTTATCAGCCCCAGCATTTT

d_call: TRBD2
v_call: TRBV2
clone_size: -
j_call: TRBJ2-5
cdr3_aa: CASRRTSGSRGETQYF
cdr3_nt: TGTGCCAGCAGACGGACTAGCGGGAGTCGGGGGGAGACCCAGTACTTC

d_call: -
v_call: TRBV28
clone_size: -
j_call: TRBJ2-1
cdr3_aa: CASSLTFPAYNEQFF
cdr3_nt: TGTGCCAGCAGTTTAACCTTTCCAGCCTACAATGAGCAGTTCTTC

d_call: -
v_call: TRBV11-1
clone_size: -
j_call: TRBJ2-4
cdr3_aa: CASSSHFTGIQYF
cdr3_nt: TGTGCCAGCAGCTCACACTTTACAGGGATTCAGTACTTC

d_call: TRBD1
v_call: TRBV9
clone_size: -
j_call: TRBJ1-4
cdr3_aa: CASSFRTGRGEKLFF
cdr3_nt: TGTGCCAGCAGCTTCCGGACAGGGCGGGGGGAAAAACTGTTTTTT

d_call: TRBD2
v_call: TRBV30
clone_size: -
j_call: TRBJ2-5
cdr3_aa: CAWSLAGGRGETQYF
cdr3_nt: TGTGCCTGGAGCTTAGCGGGGGGGCGGGGAGAGACCCAGTACTTC

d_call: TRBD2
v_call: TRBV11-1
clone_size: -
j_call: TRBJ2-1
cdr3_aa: CASSLLGGGPEDEQFF
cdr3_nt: TGTGCCAGCAGCCTCCTGGGCGGGGGGCCCGAGGATGAGCAGTTCTTC

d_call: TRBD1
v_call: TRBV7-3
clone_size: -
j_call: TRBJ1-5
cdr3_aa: CASSIGQGQPQHF
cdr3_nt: TGTGCCAGCAGCATTGGACAGGGCCAGCCCCAGCATTTT

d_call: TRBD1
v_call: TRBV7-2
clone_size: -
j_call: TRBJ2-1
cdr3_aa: CASSLDRGRYNEQFF
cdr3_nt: TGTGCCAGCAGCTTGGACAGGGGGAGATACAATGAGCAGTTCTTC

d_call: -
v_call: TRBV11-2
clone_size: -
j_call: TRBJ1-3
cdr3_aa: CASSSNLGAGNTIYF
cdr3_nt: TGTGCCAGCAGCTCAAACTTGGGCGCTGGAAACACCATATATTTT

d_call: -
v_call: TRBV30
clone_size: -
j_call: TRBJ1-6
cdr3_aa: CAWSTARDNSPLHF
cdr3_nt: TGTGCCTGGAGTACGGCCAGGGATAATTCACCCCTCCACTTT

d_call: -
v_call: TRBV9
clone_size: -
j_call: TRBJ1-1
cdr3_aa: CASSLTPTVNTEAFF
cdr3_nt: TGTGCCAGCAGCCTAACGCCAACGGTGAACACTGAAGCTTTCTTT

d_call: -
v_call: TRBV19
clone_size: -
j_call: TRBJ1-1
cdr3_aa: CASSLGNTEAFF
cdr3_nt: TGTGCCAGTAGTCTGGGGAACACTGAAGCTTTCTTT

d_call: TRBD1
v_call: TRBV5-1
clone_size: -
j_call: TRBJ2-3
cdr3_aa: CASSLYRGGTDTQYF
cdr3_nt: TGCGCCAGCAGCTTATACAGGGGTGGCACAGATACGCAGTATTTT

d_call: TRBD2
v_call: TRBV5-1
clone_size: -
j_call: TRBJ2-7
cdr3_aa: CASSPQPTSGRRSYEQYF
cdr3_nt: TGCGCCAGCAGCCCTCAGCCGACTAGCGGGAGGAGGTCCTACGAGCAGTACTTC